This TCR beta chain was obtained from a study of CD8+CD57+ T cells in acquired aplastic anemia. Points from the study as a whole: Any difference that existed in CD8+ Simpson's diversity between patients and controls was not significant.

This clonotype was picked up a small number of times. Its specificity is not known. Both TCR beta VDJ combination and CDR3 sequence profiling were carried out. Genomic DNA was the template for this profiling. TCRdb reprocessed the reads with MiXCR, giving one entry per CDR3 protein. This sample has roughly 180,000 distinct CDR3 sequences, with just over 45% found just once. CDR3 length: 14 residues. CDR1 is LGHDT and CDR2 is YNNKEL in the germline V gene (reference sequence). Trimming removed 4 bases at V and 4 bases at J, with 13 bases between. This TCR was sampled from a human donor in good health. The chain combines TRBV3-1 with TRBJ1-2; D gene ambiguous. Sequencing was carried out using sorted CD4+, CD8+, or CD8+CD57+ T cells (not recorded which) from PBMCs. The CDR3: CASSLTATVYGYTF. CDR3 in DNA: TGTGCCAGCAGCCTGACGGCAACAGTCTATGGCTACACCTTC.